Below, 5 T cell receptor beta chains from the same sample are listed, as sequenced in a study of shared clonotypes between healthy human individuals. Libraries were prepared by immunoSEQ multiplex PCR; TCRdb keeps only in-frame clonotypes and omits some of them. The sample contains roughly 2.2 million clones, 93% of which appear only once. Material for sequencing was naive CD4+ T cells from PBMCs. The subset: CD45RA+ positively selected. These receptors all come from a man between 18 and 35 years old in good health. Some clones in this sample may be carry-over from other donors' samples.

CDR3: CASSQGGVYQPQHF. The CDR3 bases are TGTGCCAGCAGCCAAGGAGGGGTTTATCAGCCCCAGCATTTT. This chain connects TRBV5-6 to TRBJ1-5; D might be TRBD1 (5 bases). Trimming left V 4 bases short and J 5 bases short, with 13 bases between. This CDR3 contains 14 residues. Germline V gene data show CDR1 as SGHDT and CDR2 as YYEEEE.

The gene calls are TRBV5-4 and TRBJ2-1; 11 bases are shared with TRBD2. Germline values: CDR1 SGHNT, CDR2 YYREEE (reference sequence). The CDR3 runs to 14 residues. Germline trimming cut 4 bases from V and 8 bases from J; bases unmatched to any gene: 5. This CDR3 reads CASSASGRYHEQFF. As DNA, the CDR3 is TGTGCCAGCAGCGCTAGCGGGAGGTACCATGAGCAGTTCTTC.

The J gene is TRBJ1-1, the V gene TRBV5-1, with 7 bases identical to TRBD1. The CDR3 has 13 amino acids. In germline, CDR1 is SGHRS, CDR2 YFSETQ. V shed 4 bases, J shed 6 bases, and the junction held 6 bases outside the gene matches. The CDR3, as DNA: TGCGCCAGCAGCGCCAGACAGGGATCTGAAGCTTTCTTT. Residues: CASSARQGSEAFF.

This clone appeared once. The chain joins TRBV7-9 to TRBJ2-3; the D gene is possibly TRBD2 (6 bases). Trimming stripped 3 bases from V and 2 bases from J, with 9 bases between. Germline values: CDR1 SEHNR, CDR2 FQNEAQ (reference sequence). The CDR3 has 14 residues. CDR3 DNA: TGTGCCAGCAGCTTTCGGGGGTACACAGATACGCAGTATTTT. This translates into CASSFRGYTDTQYF.

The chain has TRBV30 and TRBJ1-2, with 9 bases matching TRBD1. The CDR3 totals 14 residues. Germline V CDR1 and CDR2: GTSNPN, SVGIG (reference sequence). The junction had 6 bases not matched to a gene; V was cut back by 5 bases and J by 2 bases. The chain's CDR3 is CAWGTGHKNYGYTF. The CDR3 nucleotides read TGTGCCTGGGGGACAGGGCATAAGAACTATGGCTACACCTTC.